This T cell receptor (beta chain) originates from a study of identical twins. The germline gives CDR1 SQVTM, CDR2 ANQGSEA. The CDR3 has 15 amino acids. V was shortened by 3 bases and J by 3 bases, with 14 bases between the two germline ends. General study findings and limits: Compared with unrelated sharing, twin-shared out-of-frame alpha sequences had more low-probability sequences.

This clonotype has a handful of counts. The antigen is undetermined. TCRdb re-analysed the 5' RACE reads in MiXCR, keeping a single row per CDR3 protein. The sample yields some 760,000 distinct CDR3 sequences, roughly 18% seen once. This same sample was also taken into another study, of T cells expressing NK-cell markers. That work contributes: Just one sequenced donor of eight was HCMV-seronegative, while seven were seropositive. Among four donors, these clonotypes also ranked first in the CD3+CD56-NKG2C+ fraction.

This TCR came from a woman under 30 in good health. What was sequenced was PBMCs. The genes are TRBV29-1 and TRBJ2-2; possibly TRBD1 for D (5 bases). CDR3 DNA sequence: TGCAGCGTTGAGGTTAGCCAGGGATACACCGGGGAGCTGTTTTTT. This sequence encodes CSVEVSQGYTGELFF.